This TCR beta chain emerged from a study of shared clonotypes between healthy human individuals. Overall study context: Per-donor plates numbered three CD4 naive, three CD4 memory, two CD8 naive and one CD8 memory.

The CDR3 contains 15 residues. J was trimmed by 6 bases and V by 1 base; bases with no gene match: 6. The germline CDR1 and CDR2 sequences are LGHNA and YNFKEQ. Splitting of each subset's genomic DNA was done evenly across several immunoSEQ plates. Method: immunoSEQ multiplex PCR; TCRdb's copy keeps in-frame clones and lacks some. The repertoire holds some 2.3 million clones, with more than 80% as singletons. The chain carries TRBV4-2 and TRBJ2-1; 7 positions agree with TRBD2. The specimen sequenced was naive CD4+ T cells from PBMCs. The subset was: CD45RA+ positively selected. The TCR comes from a young man in good health. Some clones in this sample may be carry-over from other donors' samples. CDR3 loop: CASSQVTLAANEQFF. In nucleotides, the CDR3 is TGTGCCAGCAGCCAAGTGACCCTAGCGGCCAATGAGCAGTTCTTC.